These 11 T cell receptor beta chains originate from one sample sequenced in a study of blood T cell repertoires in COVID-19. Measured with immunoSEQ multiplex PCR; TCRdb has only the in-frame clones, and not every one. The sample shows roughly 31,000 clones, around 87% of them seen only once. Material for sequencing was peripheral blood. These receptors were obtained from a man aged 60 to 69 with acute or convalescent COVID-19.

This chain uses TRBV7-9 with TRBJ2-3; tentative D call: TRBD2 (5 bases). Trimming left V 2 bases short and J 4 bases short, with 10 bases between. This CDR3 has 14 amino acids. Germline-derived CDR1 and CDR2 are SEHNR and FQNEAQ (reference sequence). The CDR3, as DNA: TGTGCCAGCAGCTTATCGGGGATCTCAGATACGCAGTATTTT. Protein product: CASSLSGISDTQYF.

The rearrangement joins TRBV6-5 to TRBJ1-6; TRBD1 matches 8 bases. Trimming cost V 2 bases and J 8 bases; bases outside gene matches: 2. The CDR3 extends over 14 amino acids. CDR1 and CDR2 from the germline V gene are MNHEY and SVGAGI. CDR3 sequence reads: CASSYDRGYSPLHF. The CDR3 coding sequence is TGTGCCAGCAGTTACGACAGGGGCTATTCACCCCTCCACTTT.

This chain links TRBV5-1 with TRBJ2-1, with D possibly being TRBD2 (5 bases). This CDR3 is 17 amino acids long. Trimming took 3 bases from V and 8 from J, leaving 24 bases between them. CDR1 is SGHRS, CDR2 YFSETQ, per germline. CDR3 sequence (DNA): TGCGCCAGCAGCTCGGGAAGGACTCTCCTCGTTAGAGATGAGCAGTTCTTC. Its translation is CASSSGRTLLVRDEQFF.

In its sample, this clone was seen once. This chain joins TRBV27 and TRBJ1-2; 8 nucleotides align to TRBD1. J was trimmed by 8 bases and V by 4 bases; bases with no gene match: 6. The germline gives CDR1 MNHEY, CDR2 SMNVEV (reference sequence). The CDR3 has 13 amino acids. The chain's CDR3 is CASSYGQGWGYTF. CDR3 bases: TGTGCCAGCAGTTACGGACAGGGCTGGGGCTACACCTTC.

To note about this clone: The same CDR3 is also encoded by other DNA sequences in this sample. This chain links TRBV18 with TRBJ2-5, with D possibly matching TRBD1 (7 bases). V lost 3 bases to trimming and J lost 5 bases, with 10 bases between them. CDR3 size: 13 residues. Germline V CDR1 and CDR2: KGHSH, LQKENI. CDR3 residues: CASSPQGGETQYF. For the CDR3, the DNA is TGTGCCAGCTCACCTCAGGGGGGCGAGACCCAGTACTTC.

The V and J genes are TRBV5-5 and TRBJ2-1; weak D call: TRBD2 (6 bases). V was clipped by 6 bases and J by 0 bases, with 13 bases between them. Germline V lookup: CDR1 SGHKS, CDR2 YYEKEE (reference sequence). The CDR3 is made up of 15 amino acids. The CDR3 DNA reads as TGTGCCAGCACCGTTAGGAGGGGCTCCTACAATGAGCAGTTCTTC. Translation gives CASTVRRGSYNEQFF.

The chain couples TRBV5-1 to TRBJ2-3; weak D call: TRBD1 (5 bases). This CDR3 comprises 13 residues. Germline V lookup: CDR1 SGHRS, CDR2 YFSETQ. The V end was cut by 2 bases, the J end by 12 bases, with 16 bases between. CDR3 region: CASSFDGAQPQYF. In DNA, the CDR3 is TGCGCCAGCAGCTTCGATGGGGCTCAGCCTCAGTATTTT.

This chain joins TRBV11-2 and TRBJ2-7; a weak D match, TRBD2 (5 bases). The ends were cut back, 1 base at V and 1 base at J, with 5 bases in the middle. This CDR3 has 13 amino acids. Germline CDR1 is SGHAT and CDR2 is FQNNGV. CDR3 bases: TGTGCCAGCAGCTTAGGGGAGTCCTACGAGCAGTACTTC. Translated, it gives CASSLGESYEQYF.

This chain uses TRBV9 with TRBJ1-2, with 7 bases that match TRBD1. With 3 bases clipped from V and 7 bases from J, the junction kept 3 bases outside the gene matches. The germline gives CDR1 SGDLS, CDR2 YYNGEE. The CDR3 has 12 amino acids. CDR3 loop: CASSDQGVGYTF. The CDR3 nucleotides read TGTGCCAGCAGCGACCAGGGGGTTGGCTACACCTTC.

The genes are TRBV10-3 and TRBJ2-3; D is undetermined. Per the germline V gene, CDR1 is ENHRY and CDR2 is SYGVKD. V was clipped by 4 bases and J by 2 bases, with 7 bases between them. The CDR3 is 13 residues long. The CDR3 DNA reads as TGTGCCATCAGTGGGTACACCACAGATACGCAGTATTTT. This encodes CAISGYTTDTQYF.

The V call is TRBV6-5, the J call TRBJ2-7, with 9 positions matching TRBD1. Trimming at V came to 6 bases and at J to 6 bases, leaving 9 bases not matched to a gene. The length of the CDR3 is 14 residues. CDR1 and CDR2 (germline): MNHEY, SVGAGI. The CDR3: CASRPRDRVSEQYF. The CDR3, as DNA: TGTGCCAGCAGACCCCGGGACAGGGTCTCCGAGCAGTACTTC.